The next 14 T cell receptor beta chains were all read from a single sample in a study of blood T cell repertoires in COVID-19. TCRdb's copy holds only in-frame clones and misses some; the assay was immunoSEQ multiplex PCR. This table has about 480,000 clones, roughly nine tenths appearing once. Sequenced material: PBMCs or T cells enriched from blood (not recorded which). The source is a woman aged 55-69 years who had recovered from COVID-19.

The DNA of the CDR3 is TGCGCCAGCTCCCCGGGTTTAGAAGAGACCCAGTACTTC. It specifies CASSPGLEETQYF. The rearrangement joins TRBV5-1 to TRBJ2-5; D unclear. V lost 7 bases to trimming and J lost 3 bases, with 13 bases between them. Germline CDR1 SGHRS, CDR2 YFSETQ. The CDR3 has 13 amino acids.

The rearrangement links TRBV6-1 to TRBJ1-5, with D uncertain. The CDR3 has 14 amino acids. The germline V and J ends were trimmed by 1 base and 7 bases, with 11 bases remaining between them. Germline V gene data show CDR1 as MNHNS and CDR2 as SASEGT. The CDR3 spells CASSEGSGGQPQHF. The CDR3 DNA is TGTGCCAGCAGTGAAGGGTCGGGAGGCCAGCCCCAGCATTTT.

CDR3 nucleotide sequence: TGTGCCAGCAGCTTGGGGAAAACGGGACAGGGCTACAATGAGCAGTTCTTC. Translated, it gives CASSLGKTGQGYNEQFF. The gene calls are TRBV5-4 and TRBJ2-1, with TRBD1 matching 9 bases. CDR3 length equals 17 residues. The trim removed 0 bases at V and 3 bases at J, leaving 7 bases unmatched. The germline CDR1 and CDR2 sequences are SGHNT and YYREEE (reference sequence).

CDR3 sequence: CATDIAGGNTGELFF. DNA of the CDR3: TGTGCCACCGATATAGCGGGGGGGAACACCGGGGAGCTGTTTTTT. This rearrangement joins TRBV6-5 to TRBJ2-2; TRBD2 aligns across 10 bases. Losses at the gene ends were 10 bases for V and 1 base for J; bases not matched to a gene: 6. The CDR3 extends over 15 amino acids. Germline V CDR1 and CDR2: MNHEY, SVGAGI.

This chain links TRBV12-5 with TRBJ2-2; 11 bases match TRBD1. Unmatched junction bases numbered 6, after V lost 0 bases and J lost 6 bases. CDR3 size: 17 residues. In germline, CDR1 is LGHNT, CDR2 FRNRAP. The CDR3 is CASGLVFWGQGAGELFF. For the CDR3, the DNA is TGTGCTAGTGGTTTGGTATTTTGGGGACAGGGGGCCGGGGAGCTGTTTTTT.

This chain connects TRBV9 to TRBJ1-3; 7 nucleotides line up with TRBD1. V shed 0 bases and J 6 bases; nucleotides not matched to a gene: 15. The CDR3 totals 18 residues. Germline V gene data show CDR1 as SGDLS and CDR2 as YYNGEE. The CDR3 nucleotides read TGTGCCAGCAGCGTAGCTTTTCGGAGGGGGCGCGGTGAAAACACCATATATTTT. It yields the protein CASSVAFRRGRGENTIYF.

The genes are TRBV7-8 and TRBJ2-2, with 10 bases lining up with TRBD1. The CDR3 contains 16 residues. Germline lookup yields CDR1 SGHVS and CDR2 FQNEAQ. The J segment lost 6 bases and the V segment lost 5 bases, leaving 9 bases of the junction unmatched. In DNA, the CDR3 is TGTGCCAGCAGCACCGACAGGGGGCTCGTCCCCGGGGAGCTGTTTTTT. It is translated as CASSTDRGLVPGELFF. The whole variable domain, remainder taken from reference TRBV7-8 and TRBJ2-2, is GAGVSQSPRYKVAKRGQDVALRCDPISGHVSLFWYQQALGQGPEFLTYFQNEAQLDKSGLPSDRFFAERPEGSVSTLKIQRTQQEDSAVYLCASSTDRGLVPGELFFGEGSRLTVL.

The V and J genes are TRBV4-1 and TRBJ1-2; unclear D gene. The V gene lost 4 bases and the J gene lost 8 bases, with 14 bases spanning the gap. Looked up from germline, CDR1 is MGHRA and CDR2 is YSYEKL. CDR3 length equals 13 residues. The DNA for the CDR3 is TGCGCCAGCAGCCCCCAGACCCGAGGAGGCTACACCTTC. The encoded protein is CASSPQTRGGYTF.

The chain is built from TRBV9 and TRBJ1-2; D uncertain. CDR1 and CDR2 from the germline V gene are SGDLS and YYNGEE. Trimming removed 4 bases at V and 6 bases at J, with 22 bases between. CDR3 size: 16 residues. The DNA of the CDR3 is TGTGCCAGCAGCCACCCAATCCAGACGGAGACCAATGGCTACACCTTC. Amino acids: CASSHPIQTETNGYTF. Using reference TRBV9 and TRBJ1-2 for the parts outside the CDR3, the full variable domain is DSGVTQTPKHLITATGQRVTLRCSPRSGDLSVYWYQQSLDQGLQFLIQYYNGEERAKGNILERFSAQQFPDLHSELNLSSLELGDSALYFCASSHPIQTETNGYTFGSGTRLTVV.

The J gene is TRBJ2-3, the V gene TRBV29-1; 8 bases match TRBD1. The CDR3 is 14 amino acids. CDR1 is SQVTM, CDR2 ANQGSEA, per germline. Losses at the gene ends were 4 bases for V and 1 base for J; bases not matched to a gene: 4. CDR3 nucleotides: TGCAGCGTTGGGACAGGGTGGGGCACAGATACGCAGTATTTT. The encoded protein is CSVGTGWGTDTQYF.

This clone was seen once. The chain couples TRBV4-1 to TRBJ2-7; D gene unclear. There are 16 residues in the CDR3. The V end was cut by 0 bases, the J end by 0 bases, with 12 bases between. Germline CDR1 and CDR2: MGHRA and YSYEKL. CDR3 loop: CASSQDLAEASYEQYF. In nucleotides, the CDR3 is TGCGCCAGCAGCCAAGATCTTGCTGAAGCCTCCTACGAGCAGTACTTC.

This clone was seen only a few times. Additional DNA sequences in this sample encode the identical CDR3. The V call is TRBV5-1, the J call TRBJ1-6, with TRBD1 as a possible D gene (5 bases). Germline V gene sequence: CDR1 SGHRS, CDR2 YFSETQ. The CDR3 covers 15 residues. V lost 0 bases and J lost 2, with 6 bases in between. CDR3 sequence: CASSLEGAYNSPLHF. The CDR3 DNA sequence: TGCGCCAGCAGCTTGGAAGGGGCCTATAATTCACCCCTCCACTTT.

The chain recombines TRBV6-5 with TRBJ1-2; TRBD1 might be the D (5 bases). From germline, CDR1 is MNHEY and CDR2 SVGAGI. V lost 6 bases to trimming and J lost 5 bases, with 10 bases between them. The CDR3 is 12 residues long. This CDR3 reads CASRQGGYGYTF. The CDR3 nucleotides read TGTGCCAGCAGGCAGGGAGGGTATGGCTACACCTTC.

Only a few counts were recorded for this clone. The chain carries TRBV21-1 and TRBJ1-5; the DNA was not compared with TRBD1, the D call given in the table. TRBV21-1 is deemed a pseudogene. CDR3 length equals 14 residues. CDR3 in amino acids: CASRTGDSNQPQHF. The CDR3, as DNA: TGTGCCAGCAGGACAGGGGATAGCAATCAGCCCCAGCATTTT.